This entry describes one T cell receptor beta chain. The antigen is unknown. Clones were sequenced by immunoSEQ multiplex PCR, and TCRdb holds only the in-frame ones, with some missing. The sample lists approximately 140,000 clones, about 91% occurring once. This sample is part of a study of T cell responses to AZD1222 COVID-19 vaccine. Background on the study: Both about-4-week and about-12-week second-dose recipients were combined. The study's findings and limits: With two AZD1222 doses given, Spike-specific TCR breadth and depth both rose. The donors showed a predominance of white British ancestry and of females, with possible underestimation of clonal diversity.

Germline CDR1 reads MNHEY; CDR2 reads SMNVEV (reference sequence). There are 22 residues in the CDR3. After removal of 5 bases from V and 0 bases from J, the junction contained 22 bases not matched to a gene. This sequence originates from an adult in good health. The source material was peripheral blood, sampled on day 0 of AZD1222 vaccination. The chain has TRBV27 and TRBJ2-1, with 10 bases identical to TRBD2. CDR3 DNA sequence: TGTGCCAGCAGTCCTGATATCCTAACTAGCGGGACTCCCAAATACTCCTACAATGAGCAGTTCTTC. Protein: CASSPDILTSGTPKYSYNEQFF.